The T cell receptor beta chain described here comes from a study of shared T cell receptors in the human thymus. Method: immunoSEQ multiplex PCR; TCRdb's copy keeps in-frame clones and lacks some. The sample consists of hundreds of thousands of clones, more than 85% of them appearing once. Trimming took 11 bases from V and 7 from J; bases not matched to a gene: 15. The CDR3 extends over 15 amino acids. This clone has only one observation. The clonotype comes from a human donor. Specimen: thymocytes. The V gene is TRBV6-7, the J gene TRBJ2-7; 12 nucleotides match TRBD2. TRBV6-7 belongs to the ORF category, with a function that is uncertain. In DNA form, the CDR3 reads TGTGCCCCGTATCTGCTAGCGGGAGGGCCTCAAGAGCAGTACTTC. Translating gives CAPYLLAGGPQEQYF.